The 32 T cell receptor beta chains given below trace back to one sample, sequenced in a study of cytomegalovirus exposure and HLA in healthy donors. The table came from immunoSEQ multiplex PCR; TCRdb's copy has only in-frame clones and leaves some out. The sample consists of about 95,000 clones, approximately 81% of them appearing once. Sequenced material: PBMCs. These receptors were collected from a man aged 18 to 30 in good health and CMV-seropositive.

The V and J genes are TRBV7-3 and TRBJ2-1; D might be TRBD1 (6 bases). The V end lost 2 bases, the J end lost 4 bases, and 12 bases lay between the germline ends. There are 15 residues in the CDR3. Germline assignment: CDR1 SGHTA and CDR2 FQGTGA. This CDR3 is CASSLVGTSYNEQFF. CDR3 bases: TGTGCCAGCAGCTTAGTTGGGACAAGTTACAATGAGCAGTTCTTC.

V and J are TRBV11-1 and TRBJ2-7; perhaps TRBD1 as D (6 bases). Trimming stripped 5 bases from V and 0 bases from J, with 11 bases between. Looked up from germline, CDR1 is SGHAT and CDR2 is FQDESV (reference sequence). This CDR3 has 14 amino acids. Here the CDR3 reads CASSAPDSSYEQYF. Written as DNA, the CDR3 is TGTGCCAGCAGCGCCCCGGACAGCTCCTACGAGCAGTACTTC.

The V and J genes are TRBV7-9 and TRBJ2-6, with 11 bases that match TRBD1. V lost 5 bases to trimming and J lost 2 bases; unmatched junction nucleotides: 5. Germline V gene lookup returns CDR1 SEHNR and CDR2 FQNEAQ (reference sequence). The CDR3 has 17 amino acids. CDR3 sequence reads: CASSGGGQGAGANVLTF. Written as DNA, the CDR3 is TGTGCCAGCAGCGGCGGGGGACAGGGGGCTGGGGCCAACGTCCTGACTTTC. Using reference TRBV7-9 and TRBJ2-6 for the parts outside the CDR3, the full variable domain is DTGVSQNPRHKITKRGQNVTFRCDPISEHNRLYWYRQTLGQGPEFLTYFQNEAQLEKSRLLSDRFSAERPKGSFSTLEIQRTEQGDSAMYLCASSGGGQGAGANVLTFGAGSRLTVL.

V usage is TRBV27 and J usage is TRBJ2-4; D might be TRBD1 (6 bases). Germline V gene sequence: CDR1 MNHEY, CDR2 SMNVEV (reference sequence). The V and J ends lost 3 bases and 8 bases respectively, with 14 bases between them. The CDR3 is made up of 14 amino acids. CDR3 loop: CASSFRQERDIQYF. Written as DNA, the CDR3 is TGTGCCAGCAGTTTTCGACAGGAGCGCGACATTCAGTACTTC.

The chain's CDR3 is CASSLDVENEQFF. DNA for the CDR3: TGTGCCAGCAGCTTGGACGTAGAGAATGAGCAGTTCTTC. This chain joins TRBV5-4 and TRBJ2-1; D ambiguous. Trimming removed 0 bases at V and 7 bases at J, with 8 bases between. Germline assignment: CDR1 SGHNT and CDR2 YYREEE (reference sequence). The CDR3 runs to 13 residues.

CDR3 residues: CASSLRQGYTGELFF. CDR3 DNA sequence: TGCGCCAGCAGCTTGAGACAGGGGTATACCGGGGAGCTGTTTTTT. V and J are TRBV5-1 and TRBJ2-2, with 8 bases identical to TRBD1. The CDR3 is 15 residues long. The V and J ends lost 1 base and 5 bases, in that order; junction bases with no gene match: 4. The germline gives CDR1 SGHRS, CDR2 YFSETQ.

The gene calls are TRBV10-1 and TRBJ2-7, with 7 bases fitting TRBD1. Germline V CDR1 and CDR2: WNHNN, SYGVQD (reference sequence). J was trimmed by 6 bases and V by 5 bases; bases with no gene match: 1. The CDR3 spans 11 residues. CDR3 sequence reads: CASSPGGEQYF. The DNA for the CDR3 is TGCGCCAGCAGTCCAGGGGGCGAGCAGTACTTC.

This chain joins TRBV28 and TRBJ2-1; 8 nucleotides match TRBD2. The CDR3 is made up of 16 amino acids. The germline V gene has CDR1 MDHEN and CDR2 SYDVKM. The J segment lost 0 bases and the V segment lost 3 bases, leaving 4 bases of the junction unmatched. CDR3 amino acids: CASSFKREPSYNEQFF. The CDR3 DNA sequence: TGTGCCAGCAGTTTTAAGCGGGAGCCCTCCTACAATGAGCAGTTCTTC.

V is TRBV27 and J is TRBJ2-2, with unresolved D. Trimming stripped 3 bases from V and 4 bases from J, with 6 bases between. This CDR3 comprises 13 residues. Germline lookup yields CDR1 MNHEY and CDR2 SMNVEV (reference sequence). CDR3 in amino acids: CASSFFGTGELFF. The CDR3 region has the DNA TGTGCCAGCAGTTTTTTCGGCACCGGGGAGCTGTTTTTT.

The CDR3 DNA is TGTGCCAGCAGCCGAGCGGGAGGGCCGATCGAGCAGTACTTC. Translation: CASSRAGGPIEQYF. J is TRBJ2-7 and V is TRBV27; 10 bases align to TRBD2. This CDR3 has 14 amino acids. Germline V gene sequence: CDR1 MNHEY, CDR2 SMNVEV (reference sequence). Trimming at V came to 6 bases and at J to 6 bases, leaving 8 bases not matched to a gene.

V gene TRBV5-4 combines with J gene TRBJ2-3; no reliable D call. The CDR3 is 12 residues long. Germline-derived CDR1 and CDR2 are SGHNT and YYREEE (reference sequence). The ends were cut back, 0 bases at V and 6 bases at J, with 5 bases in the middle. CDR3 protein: CASSLGGDTQYF. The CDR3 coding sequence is TGTGCCAGCAGCTTGGGTGGCGATACGCAGTATTTT.

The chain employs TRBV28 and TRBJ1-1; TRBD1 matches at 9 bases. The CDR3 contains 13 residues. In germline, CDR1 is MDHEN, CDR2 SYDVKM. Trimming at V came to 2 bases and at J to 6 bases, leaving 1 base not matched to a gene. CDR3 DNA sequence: TGTGCCAGCAGTTTAACAGGGGGCCCTGAAGCTTTCTTT. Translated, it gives CASSLTGGPEAFF. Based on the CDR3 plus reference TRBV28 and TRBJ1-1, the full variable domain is DVKVTQSSRYLVKRTGEKVFLECVQDMDHENMFWYRQDPGLGLRLIYFSYDVKMKEKGDIPEGYSVSREKKERFSLILESASTNQTSMYLCASSLTGGPEAFFGQGTRLTVV.

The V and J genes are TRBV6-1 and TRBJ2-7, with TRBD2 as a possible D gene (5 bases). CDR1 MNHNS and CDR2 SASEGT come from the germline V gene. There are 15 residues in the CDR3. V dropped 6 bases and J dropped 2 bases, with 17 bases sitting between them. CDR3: CASRSMPGNPYEQYF. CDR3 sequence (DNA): TGTGCCAGCAGGTCAATGCCGGGAAACCCCTACGAGCAGTACTTC.

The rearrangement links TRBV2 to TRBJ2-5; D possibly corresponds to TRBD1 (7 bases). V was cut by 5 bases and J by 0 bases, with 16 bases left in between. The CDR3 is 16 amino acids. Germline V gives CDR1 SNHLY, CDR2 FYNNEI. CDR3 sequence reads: CASSLLTGRYQETQYF. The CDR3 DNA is TGTGCCAGCAGTTTACTGACAGGGAGGTACCAAGAGACCCAGTACTTC.

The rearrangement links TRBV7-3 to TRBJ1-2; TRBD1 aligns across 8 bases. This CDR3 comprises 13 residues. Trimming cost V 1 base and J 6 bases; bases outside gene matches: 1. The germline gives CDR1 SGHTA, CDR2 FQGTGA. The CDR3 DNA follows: TGTGCCAGCAGCTTAAAGACAGGGGATGGCTACACCTTC. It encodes CASSLKTGDGYTF.

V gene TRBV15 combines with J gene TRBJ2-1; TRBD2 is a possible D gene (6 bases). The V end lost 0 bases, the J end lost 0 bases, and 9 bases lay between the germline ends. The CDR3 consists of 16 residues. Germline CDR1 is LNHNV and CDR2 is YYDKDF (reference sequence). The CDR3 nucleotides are TGTGCCACCAGCAGAGATAGCGGAAGCTCCTACAATGAGCAGTTCTTC. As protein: CATSRDSGSSYNEQFF.

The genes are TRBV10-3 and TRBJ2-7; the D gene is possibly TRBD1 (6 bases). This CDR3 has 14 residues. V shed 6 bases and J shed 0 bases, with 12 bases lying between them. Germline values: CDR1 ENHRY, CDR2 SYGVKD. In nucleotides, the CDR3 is TGTGCCATCAGCCGGGACACTACCTCCTACGAGCAGTACTTC. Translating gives CAISRDTTSYEQYF.

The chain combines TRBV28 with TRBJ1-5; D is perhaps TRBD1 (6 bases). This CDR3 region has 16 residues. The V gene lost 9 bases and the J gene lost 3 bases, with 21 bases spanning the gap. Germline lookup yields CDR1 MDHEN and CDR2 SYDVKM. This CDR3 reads CASRLDSRWVNQPQHF. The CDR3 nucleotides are TGTGCCAGTAGATTGGACAGTCGCTGGGTCAATCAGCCCCAGCATTTT.

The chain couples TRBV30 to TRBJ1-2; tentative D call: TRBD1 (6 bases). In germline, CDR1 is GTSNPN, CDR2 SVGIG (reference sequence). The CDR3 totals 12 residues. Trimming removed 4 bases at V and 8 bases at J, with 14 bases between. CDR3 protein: CAWKGVARGYTF. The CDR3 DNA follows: TGTGCCTGGAAGGGGGTTGCCCGAGGCTACACCTTC.

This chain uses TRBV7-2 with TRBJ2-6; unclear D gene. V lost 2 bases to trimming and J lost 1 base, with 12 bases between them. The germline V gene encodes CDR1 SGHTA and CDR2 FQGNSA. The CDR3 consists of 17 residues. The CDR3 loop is CASSLSTAGSGANVLTF. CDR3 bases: TGTGCCAGCAGCTTAAGTACAGCAGGATCTGGGGCCAACGTCCTGACTTTC. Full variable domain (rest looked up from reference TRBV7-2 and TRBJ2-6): GAGVSQSPSNKVTEKGKDVELRCDPISGHTALYWYRQSLGQGLEFLIYFQGNSAPDKSGLPSDRFSAERTGGSVSTLTIQRTQQEDSAVYLCASSLSTAGSGANVLTFGAGSRLTVL.

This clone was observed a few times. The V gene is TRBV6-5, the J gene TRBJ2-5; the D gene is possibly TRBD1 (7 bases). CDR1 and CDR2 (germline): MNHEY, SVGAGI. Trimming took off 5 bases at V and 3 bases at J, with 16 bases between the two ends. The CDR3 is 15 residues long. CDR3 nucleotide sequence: TGTGCCAGCAGTCTCCAGGGGGAGGCCGAAGAGACCCAGTACTTC. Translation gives CASSLQGEAEETQYF.

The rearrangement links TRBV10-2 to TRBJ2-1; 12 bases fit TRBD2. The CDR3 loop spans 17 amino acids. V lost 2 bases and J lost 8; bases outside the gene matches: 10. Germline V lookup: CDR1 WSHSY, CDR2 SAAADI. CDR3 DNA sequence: TGCGCCAGCAGTGAGACGACTAGCGGGAGCGAGCGGGATGAGCAGTTCTTC. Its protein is CASSETTSGSERDEQFF.

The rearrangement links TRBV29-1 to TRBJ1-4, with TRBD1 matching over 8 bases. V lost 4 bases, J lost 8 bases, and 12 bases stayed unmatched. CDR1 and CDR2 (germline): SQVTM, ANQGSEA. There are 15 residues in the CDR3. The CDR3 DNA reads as TGCAGCGTTGGTCTTCAGGGGGCCCTCGGGGAAAAACTGTTTTTT. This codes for CSVGLQGALGEKLFF. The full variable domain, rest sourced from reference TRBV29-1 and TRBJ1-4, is SAVISQKPSRDICQRGTSLTIQCQVDSQVTMMFWYRQQPGQSLTLIATANQGSEATYESGFVIDKFPISRPNLTFSTLTVSNMSPEDSSIYLCSVGLQGALGEKLFFGSGTQLSVL.

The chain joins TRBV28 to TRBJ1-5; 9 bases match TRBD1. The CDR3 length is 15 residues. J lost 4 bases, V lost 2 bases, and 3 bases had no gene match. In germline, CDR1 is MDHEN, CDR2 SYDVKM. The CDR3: CASSLGGQGNQPQHF. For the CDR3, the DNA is TGTGCCAGCAGTTTAGGTGGACAGGGGAATCAGCCCCAGCATTTT.

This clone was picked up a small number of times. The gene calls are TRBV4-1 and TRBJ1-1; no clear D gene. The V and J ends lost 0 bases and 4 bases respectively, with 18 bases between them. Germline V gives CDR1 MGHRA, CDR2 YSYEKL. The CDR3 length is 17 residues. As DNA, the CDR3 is TGCGCCAGCAGCCAAGATCCACCCCCAAGTAGATTCACTGAAGCTTTCTTT. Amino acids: CASSQDPPPSRFTEAFF.

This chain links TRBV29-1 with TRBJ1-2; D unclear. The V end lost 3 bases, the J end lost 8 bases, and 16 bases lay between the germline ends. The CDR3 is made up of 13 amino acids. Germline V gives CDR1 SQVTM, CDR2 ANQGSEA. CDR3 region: CSVERVALDGYTF. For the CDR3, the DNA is TGCAGCGTTGAGCGGGTTGCGTTGGACGGCTACACCTTC.

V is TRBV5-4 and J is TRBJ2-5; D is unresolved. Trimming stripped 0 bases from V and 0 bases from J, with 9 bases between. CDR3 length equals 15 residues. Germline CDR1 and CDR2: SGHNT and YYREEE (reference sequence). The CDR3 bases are TGTGCCAGCAGCTTGGCCCCAGGAAACCAAGAGACCCAGTACTTC. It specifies CASSLAPGNQETQYF.

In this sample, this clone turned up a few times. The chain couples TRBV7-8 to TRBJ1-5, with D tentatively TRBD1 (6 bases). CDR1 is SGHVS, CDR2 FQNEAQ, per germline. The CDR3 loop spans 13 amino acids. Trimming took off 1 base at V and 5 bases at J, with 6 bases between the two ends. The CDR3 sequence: CASSLEGDQPQHF. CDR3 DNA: TGTGCCAGCAGCTTAGAGGGGGATCAGCCCCAGCATTTT.

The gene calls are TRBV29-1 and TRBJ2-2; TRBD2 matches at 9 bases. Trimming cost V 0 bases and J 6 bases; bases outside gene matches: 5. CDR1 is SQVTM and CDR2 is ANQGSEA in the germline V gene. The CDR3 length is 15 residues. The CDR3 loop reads CSVEEAGGPAGELFF. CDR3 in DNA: TGCAGCGTTGAAGAGGCGGGAGGGCCCGCCGGGGAGCTGTTTTTT.

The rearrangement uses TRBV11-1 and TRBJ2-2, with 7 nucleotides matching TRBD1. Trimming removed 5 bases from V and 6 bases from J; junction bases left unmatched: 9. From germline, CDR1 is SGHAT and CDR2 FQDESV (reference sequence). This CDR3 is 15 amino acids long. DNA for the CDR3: TGTGCCAGCAGCCCGGACAGGCTCGGCGCCGGGGAGCTGTTTTTT. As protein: CASSPDRLGAGELFF.

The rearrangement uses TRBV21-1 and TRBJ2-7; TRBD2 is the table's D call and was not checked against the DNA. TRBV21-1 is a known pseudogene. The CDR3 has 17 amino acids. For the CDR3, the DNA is TGTGCCAGCAGCAAAGCCAAGGAAGGACTAAGCTCCTACGAGCAGTACGTC. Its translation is CASSKAKEGLSSYEQYV.

CDR3 sequence reads: CAWKGGIRAFF. The CDR3 DNA is TGTGCCTGGAAAGGGGGAATCCGCGCTTTCTTT. J is TRBJ1-1 and V is TRBV30; possibly TRBD1 for D (6 bases). The CDR3 loop spans 11 amino acids. Germline V gene lookup returns CDR1 GTSNPN and CDR2 SVGIG (reference sequence). Trimming removed 4 bases at V and 11 bases at J, with 14 bases between.